The TCR beta chain described here comes from a study of technical replicates of blood from a handful of donors (dated by TCRdb to the late 2010s). On this clone: Its antigen is still unknown. Nothing much larger sits one base from this clone, and base qualities are not available.

The library was generated by the immunoSEQ multiplex PCR assay. TCRdb's version of the immuneACCESS table is confined to in-frame rearrangements and falls short of the full clone set. An unresolved V gene accounts for under half of the shortfall where checked; the remainder is of unknown origin. The sample records under 100,000 clones, about 86% of which are singletons. 4.5% to 6% of the sample belongs to the ten largest clones. Sequencing was done on a sample of PBMCs. The receptor's source is a human donor in good health. Some clones in this sample may be carry-over from other donors' samples.

Here the CDR3 is given as CASSNSYGYTF. The sequence in DNA is TGTGCCAGCAGTAACAGCTATGGCTACACCTTC. Here the chain combines TRBV25-1 and TRBJ1-2, with no confidently assigned D gene. The germline V gene yields MGHDK for CDR1 and SYGVNS for CDR2. From its cysteine to its phenylalanine, the CDR3 spans 11 amino acids. Only the CDR3 portion is preserved as DNA: 33 bases, with reading frame beginning at the first base. V gives up 5 bases and J gives up 4 bases, and the segment between their germline ends measures 5 bases.